These T cell receptor beta chains were read from a single sample in a study of blood T cells in healthy people across ages. TCRdb called the 5' RACE reads again in MiXCR, with one record for every CDR3 protein. The repertoire holds roughly 1,800,000 distinct CDR3 sequences, with about 50% as singletons. What was sequenced was blood. These receptors all come from a woman aged 40 to 50 in good health. The CDR3 runs from the conserved cysteine through the conserved F or W. Each record gives: clone size, D gene, J gene, V gene, CDR3 protein, CDR3 DNA. A D gene is named only where the DNA matches it firmly. Rows may omit the clone size; those that give it use once, few, many or a size class.

>few|TRBD1|TRBJ2-3|TRBV9
CASSEKNSRGQTDTQYF
TGTGCCAGCAGCGAAAAAAATAGCAGGGGGCAGACAGATACGCAGTATTTT
>.|TRBD2|TRBJ2-5|TRBV7-7
CASSRLAIGEQYF
TGTGCTAGCAGCCGACTAGCGATTGGTGAGCAGTACTTC
>.|.|TRBJ2-7|TRBV6-9
CASSGGASDSYEQYF
TGTGCCAGCAGCGGAGGGGCTAGCGACTCCTACGAGCAGTACTTC
>.|TRBD1|TRBJ1-2|TRBV3-1
CASSQFSGTGSVYGYTF
TGTGCCAGCAGCCAATTCTCGGGGACAGGGTCTGTCTATGGCTACACCTTC
>.|.|TRBJ2-3|TRBV5-1
CASRPGVMRVLTDTQYF
TGCGCCAGCAGACCTGGGGTTATGCGGGTTCTCACAGATACGCAGTATTTT
>.|TRBD1|TRBJ2-5|TRBV5-1
CASSDPSRGTGGQETQYF
TGCGCCAGCAGCGATCCCTCCCGAGGGACAGGGGGCCAAGAGACCCAGTACTTC
>many|.|TRBJ2-3|TRBV28
CASSPGLLTDTQYF
TGTGCCAGCAGCCCAGGACTGCTCACAGATACGCAGTATTTT
>.|.|TRBJ2-1|TRBV4-3
CASSQGAQGYNEQFF
TGCGCCAGCAGCCAAGGGGCGCAGGGGTACAATGAGCAGTTCTTC
>.|.|TRBJ2-1|TRBV27
CASSLSRAREQFF
TGTGCCAGCAGTTTATCCAGGGCCAGGGAGCAGTTCTTC
>many|.|TRBJ1-2|TRBV9
CASSGQGSYGYTF
TGTGCCAGCAGCGGTCAGGGGTCCTATGGCTACACCTTC
>.|.|TRBJ1-2|TRBV20-1
CSARELGGPFNYGYTF
TGCAGTGCTAGAGAATTAGGGGGGCCCTTCAACTATGGCTACACCTTC
>.|.|TRBJ1-4|TRBV7-2
CASSSQTRVNEKLFF
TGTGCCAGCAGCTCCCAGACAAGGGTCAATGAAAAACTGTTTTTT
>once|.|TRBJ2-7|TRBV7-8
CASSSRARHNYNEQYF
TGTGCCAGCAGCTCCCGGGCCCGACATAACTACAATGAGCAGTACTTC
>once|TRBD1|TRBJ2-7|TRBV28
CASSRPDRPDYEQYF
TGTGCCAGCAGTCGACCGGACAGGCCAGACTACGAGCAGTACTTC
>.|.|TRBJ2-5|TRBV19
CASTTVGSETQYF
TGTGCCAGCACCACTGTGGGGAGTGAGACCCAGTACTTC
>.|.|TRBJ2-7|TRBV7-8
CASSSGRQNYEQYF
TGTGCCAGCAGCTCAGGGAGACAGAACTACGAGCAGTACTTC
>.|.|TRBJ2-5|TRBV25-1
CASRESGDGETQYF
TGTGCCAGCCGAGAGTCAGGGGATGGGGAGACCCAGTACTTC
>few|.|TRBJ1-2|TRBV20-1
CSARDPRRPNGYTF
TGCAGTGCTAGAGATCCCCGACGCCCCAATGGCTACACCTTC
>.|.|TRBJ2-7|TRBV7-2
CASSARASSEQYF
TGTGCCAGCAGCGCGCGAGCTTCCTCCGAGCAGTACTTC
>.|.|TRBJ2-3|TRBV7-8
CPSSLTLTDTSTDTQYF
TGTCCCAGCAGCCTAACCCTGACAGACACTAGCACAGATACGCAGTATTTT
>.|.|TRBJ2-1|TRBV7-9
CASSLGTRDEQFF
TGTGCCAGCAGCTTAGGGACAAGGGATGAGCAGTTCTTC
>few|TRBD1|TRBJ2-7|TRBV6-4
CARNRGYEQYF
TGTGCCAGAAACAGGGGCTACGAGCAGTACTTC
>few|.|TRBJ2-5|TRBV28
CASSLQGRSYQETQYF
TGTGCCAGCAGTTTACAGGGGCGCTCGTACCAAGAGACCCAGTACTTC
>few|.|TRBJ2-1|TRBV12-3/TRBV12-4
CASSLRDTYNEQFF
TGTGCCAGCAGTTTACGGGACACGTACAATGAGCAGTTCTTC
>few|TRBD2|TRBJ2-3|TRBV20-1
CSAKKPGLAGGFDTQYF
TGCAGTGCTAAGAAGCCGGGACTAGCGGGGGGATTCGATACGCAGTATTTT
>.|TRBD1|TRBJ2-5|TRBV15
CVTSRGDRGLQETQYF
TGTGTCACCAGCAGAGGAGACAGGGGGCTTCAAGAGACCCAGTACTTC
>.|.|TRBJ1-1|TRBV5-1
CASSSGPQGTVNTGAFF
TGCGCCAGCAGCTCCGGTCCACAGGGAACCGTGAACACTGGAGCTTTCTTT
>.|.|TRBJ2-6|TRBV5-8
CASSLRQGANVLTF
TGTGCCAGCAGCTTACGACAGGGGGCCAACGTCCTGACTTTC
>.|.|TRBJ2-3|TRBV28
CASSSSGEVTDTQYF
TGTGCCAGCAGTTCCAGCGGAGAGGTCACAGATACGCAGTATTTT
>few|TRBD1|TRBJ1-2|TRBV7-9
CASSLGRQGFYGYTF
TGTGCCAGCAGCTTGGGTCGACAGGGGTTCTATGGCTACACCTTC
>few|.|TRBJ2-3|TRBV6-1
CASIKTADSTDTQYF
TGTGCCAGCATAAAGACAGCGGACAGCACAGATACGCAGTATTTT
>.|.|TRBJ2-4|TRBV5-6
CASSGKAKNIQYF
TGTGCCAGCAGCGGGAAAGCCAAAAACATTCAGTACTTC
>few|.|TRBJ2-7|TRBV5-1
CASSLGMNYEQYF
TGCGCCAGCAGCTTGGGTATGAACTACGAGCAGTACTTC
>.|TRBD1|TRBJ2-7|TRBV29-1
CSVADRGVTYEQYF
TGCAGCGTTGCGGACAGGGGGGTTACCTACGAGCAGTACTTC
>few|TRBD1|TRBJ2-5|TRBV24-1
CATSDPGQGAGETQYF
TGTGCCACCAGTGACCCCGGACAGGGGGCAGGCGAGACCCAGTACTTC
>.|TRBD2|TRBJ2-7|TRBV7-9
CASSLGSGGFSYEQYF
TGTGCCAGCAGCTTAGGCAGCGGGGGCTTCTCCTACGAGCAGTACTTC
>.|.|TRBJ2-3|TRBV4-2
CASSQVLGTQQYF
TGTGCCAGCAGCCAAGTGTTGGGCACTCAGCAGTATTTT
>.|.|TRBJ1-5|TRBV27
CASSNHRERQPQHF
TGTGCCAGCAGTAATCACAGGGAGAGGCAGCCCCAGCATTTT
>few|TRBD2|TRBJ2-4|TRBV20-1
CSASSPGRGGTKNIQYF
TGCAGTGCTAGTAGTCCGGGGCGGGGGGGAACCAAAAACATTCAGTACTTC
>.|TRBD2|TRBJ2-3|TRBV12-3/TRBV12-4
CASTPAGDYTDTQYF
TGTGCCAGCACCCCAGCGGGGGATTACACAGATACGCAGTATTTT
>few|.|TRBJ2-3|TRBV27
CASSRQTQGWSTDTQYF
TGTGCCAGCAGTCGACAGACCCAGGGGTGGAGCACAGATACGCAGTATTTT
>.|.|TRBJ1-2|TRBV21-1
CASSKVTKIGYGYTF
TGTGCCAGCAGCAAGGTCACAAAGATCGGATATGGCTACACCTTC
>.|.|TRBJ1-2|TRBV20-1
CSARAVGMSYGYTF
TGCAGTGCTAGAGCAGTCGGAATGTCCTATGGCTACACCTTC